Listed below are T cell receptor beta chains from one sample, sequenced in a study of OX40 agonist ivuxolimab in advanced cancers. The assay was immunoSEQ multiplex PCR, and TCRdb's table has in-frame clones only and misses some. The sample has some 25,000 clones, more than 80% seen once; the top ten hold about 37%. Sequences were derived from CD4+ or CD8+ T cells sorted from blood, sampled in a trial of the OX40 agonist ivuxolimab. All receptors derive from an adult with an advanced solid tumor such as melanoma, head and neck, liver or kidney cancer. The CDR3 runs from the conserved cysteine through the conserved F or W. Fields, in order: V gene, J gene, CDR3 protein.

v_call: TRBV19; j_call: TRBJ2-2; cdr3_aa: CASSRRDFTGELFF
v_call: TRBV7-9; j_call: TRBJ2-3; cdr3_aa: CASSSTTSTDTQYF
v_call: TRBV10-3; j_call: TRBJ2-7; cdr3_aa: CAITQGLGEQYF
v_call: TRBV30; j_call: TRBJ2-1; cdr3_aa: CAWNEGRGPNEQFF
v_call: TRBV10-3; j_call: TRBJ1-1; cdr3_aa: CASRDATENTEAFF
v_call: TRBV2; j_call: TRBJ2-1; cdr3_aa: CASLAGPDGHEQFF
v_call: TRBV5-6; j_call: TRBJ2-7; cdr3_aa: CASSPLWGSSYEQYF
v_call: TRBV28; j_call: TRBJ1-5; cdr3_aa: CASIYGRTRAQPQHF
v_call: TRBV25-1; j_call: TRBJ2-7; cdr3_aa: CASSNLAGVYEQYF
v_call: TRBV18; j_call: TRBJ2-1; cdr3_aa: CASSLTAGGSHNEQFF
v_call: TRBV6-1; j_call: TRBJ1-4; cdr3_aa: CASSPHGRNEKLFF
v_call: TRBV19; j_call: TRBJ2-1; cdr3_aa: CASHEGGKYNEQFF
v_call: TRBV27; j_call: TRBJ1-2; cdr3_aa: CASGIPGGYYGYTF
v_call: TRBV7-9; j_call: TRBJ2-4; cdr3_aa: CASSSNRDLAKNIQYF
v_call: TRBV13; j_call: TRBJ2-1; cdr3_aa: CASSLVAGGGNEQFF
v_call: TRBV6-5; j_call: TRBJ2-7; cdr3_aa: CASSGQAYEQYF
v_call: TRBV19; j_call: TRBJ2-3; cdr3_aa: CASGPSYGTDTQYF
v_call: TRBV7-8; j_call: TRBJ2-2; cdr3_aa: CASSPPQGTGTTGELFF
v_call: TRBV6-1; j_call: TRBJ2-3; cdr3_aa: CASKGVYSTDTQYF
v_call: TRBV11-2; j_call: TRBJ2-3; cdr3_aa: CASSAITSGIPDTQYF
v_call: TRBV13; j_call: TRBJ2-1; cdr3_aa: CASSFSSYNEQFF
v_call: TRBV18; j_call: TRBJ2-5; cdr3_aa: CASSRGTEKETQYF
v_call: TRBV10-2; j_call: TRBJ2-7; cdr3_aa: CASSVNAYEQYF
v_call: TRBV7-8; j_call: TRBJ2-7; cdr3_aa: CASSLGRGYEQYF
v_call: TRBV6-5; j_call: TRBJ1-5; cdr3_aa: CASSPGTLGNQPQHF
v_call: TRBV19; j_call: TRBJ2-1; cdr3_aa: CASSMTGGLYNEQFF
v_call: TRBV19; j_call: TRBJ2-7; cdr3_aa: CASSMGQLYEQYF
v_call: TRBV15; j_call: TRBJ1-1; cdr3_aa: CATSRDRNLNTEAFF
v_call: TRBV5-1; j_call: TRBJ2-5; cdr3_aa: CASSFFGKQETQYF